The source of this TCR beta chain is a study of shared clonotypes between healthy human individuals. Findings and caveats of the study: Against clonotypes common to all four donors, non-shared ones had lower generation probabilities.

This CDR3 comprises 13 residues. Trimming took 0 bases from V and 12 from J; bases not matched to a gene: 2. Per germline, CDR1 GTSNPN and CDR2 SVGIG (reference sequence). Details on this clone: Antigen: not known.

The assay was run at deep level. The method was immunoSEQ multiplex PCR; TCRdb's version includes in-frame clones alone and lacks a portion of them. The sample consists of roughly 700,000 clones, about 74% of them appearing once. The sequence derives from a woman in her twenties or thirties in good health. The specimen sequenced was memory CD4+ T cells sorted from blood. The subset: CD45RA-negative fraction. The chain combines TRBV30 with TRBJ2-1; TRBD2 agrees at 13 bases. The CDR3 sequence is CAWSVLAGGAQFF. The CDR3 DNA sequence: TGTGCCTGGAGTGTACTAGCGGGAGGGGCGCAGTTCTTC. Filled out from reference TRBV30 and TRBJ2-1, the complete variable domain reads SQTIHQWPATLVQPVGSPLSLECTVEGTSNPNLYWYRQAAGRGLQLLFYSVGIGQISSEVPQNLSASRPQDRQFILSSKKLLLSDSGFYLCAWSVLAGGAQFFGPGTRLTVL.